This TCR beta chain is from a study of Graves' ophthalmopathy and Graves' hyperthyroidism. CDR3 size: 14 residues. The germline gives CDR1 LNHDA, CDR2 SQIVND (reference sequence). Trimming cost V 7 bases and J 8 bases; bases outside gene matches: 12. This clonotype appeared a few times. This may be a read error, as it is one base from a much larger clone. RNA transcripts yielded amplified TCR beta CDR3 regions. HTBI primers were used in a first-round RT-PCR, which preceded a second-round multiplex PCR. TCRdb independently ran MiXCR on the multiplex PCR reads; one entry per CDR3 protein. This sample carries over 500,000 distinct CDR3 sequences, 22% of them seen once, and the ten largest clones take around 6.5%.

This TCR came from a woman between 18 and 29 years old with stable Graves' hyperthyroidism. Some clones in this sample may be carry-over from other donors' samples. Sequencing was done on a sample of peripheral blood. J is TRBJ1-2 and V is TRBV19; TRBD1 matches at 8 bases. The CDR3 DNA is TGTGCCAGTACTACGGACAGGGTGCGTTACGGCTACACCTTC. This gives the protein CASTTDRVRYGYTF. Supplemented by reference TRBV19 and TRBJ1-2, the full variable domain reads DGGITQSPKYLFRKEGQNVTLSCEQNLNHDAMYWYRQDPGQGLRLIYYSQIVNDFQKGDIAEGYSVSREKKESFPLTVTSAQKNPTAFYLCASTTDRVRYGYTFGSGTRLTVV.